The clone carrying this T cell receptor beta chain was observed many times. TCRdb passed the 5' RACE reads through MiXCR, listing each CDR3 protein once. The sample holds fewer than 55,000 distinct CDR3 sequences, about 7.4% seen once. The data stem from a study of spatial heterogeneity in lung cancer. Study-wide context: Follow-up PBMC samples were sequenced when available, at a median of approximately 23 months after resection.

CDR1 is SSHAT and CDR2 is FNYEAQ in the germline V gene (reference sequence). V lost 4 bases to trimming and J lost 5 bases; unmatched junction nucleotides: 3. The CDR3 length is 14 residues. This sample's time point: blood at routine non-recurrence follow-up after resection. Unsorted tumor, nontumor lung tissue or cryopreserved PBMC supplied the whole RNA. The chain carries TRBV7-7 and TRBJ2-3; 10 bases line up with TRBD1. This clonotype was sampled from a female donor with early-stage non-small cell lung cancer. The sequencing here drew on PBMCs, taken at follow-up. The CDR3 loop reads CASSSGTGEDTQYF. CDR3 DNA: TGTGCCAGCAGCTCTGGGACAGGGGAAGATACGCAGTATTTT.